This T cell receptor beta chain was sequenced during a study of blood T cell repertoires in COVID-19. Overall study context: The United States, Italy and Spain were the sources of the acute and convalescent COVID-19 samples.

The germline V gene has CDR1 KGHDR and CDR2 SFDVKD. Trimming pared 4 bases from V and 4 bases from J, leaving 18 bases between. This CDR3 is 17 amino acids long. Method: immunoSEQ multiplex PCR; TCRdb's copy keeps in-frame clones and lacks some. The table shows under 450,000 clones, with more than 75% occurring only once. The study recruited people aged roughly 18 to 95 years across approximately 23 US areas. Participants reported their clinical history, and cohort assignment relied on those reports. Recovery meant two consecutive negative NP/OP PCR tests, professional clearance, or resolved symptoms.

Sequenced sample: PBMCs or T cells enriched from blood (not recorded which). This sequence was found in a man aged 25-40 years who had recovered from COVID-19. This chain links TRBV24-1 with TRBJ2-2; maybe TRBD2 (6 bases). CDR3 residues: CATSEHGVADLTGELFF. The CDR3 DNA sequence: TGTGCCACCAGTGAACACGGAGTAGCGGATCTCACCGGGGAGCTGTTTTTT.